The T cell receptor (beta chain) under discussion was sequenced for a study of a mutant IDH1 vaccine in newly diagnosed glioma. Study results and caveats: Vaccination induced immune responses in around 93% of patients.

Time point in this sample: week 47, end of study. It was 300 ug of mutant IDH1 20-mer peptide that made up each vaccine dose, given with topical imiquimod. TCRdb's copy holds only in-frame clones and misses some; the assay was immunoSEQ multiplex PCR. The top ten clones hold over 4.5% of a sample with tens of thousands of clones, 76% of them seen once. This clone was detected once. Its antigen is still unknown. Germline assignment: CDR1 LGHNT and CDR2 FRNRAP. Trimming cost V 5 bases and J 6 bases, with 10 bases left between them. The CDR3 is 12 amino acids. Sequenced material: PBMCs, taken from a glioma patient whose treatment included an IDH1 peptide vaccine. The origin of this receptor is a woman aged 40 to 50 with glioma. Some clones in this sample may be carry-over from other donors' samples. The chain joins TRBV12-5 to TRBJ1-1; D is possibly TRBD1 (6 bases). The CDR3 sequence is CASGKDSAEAFF. The CDR3 bases are TGTGCTAGTGGTAAGGACAGCGCTGAAGCTTTCTTT.